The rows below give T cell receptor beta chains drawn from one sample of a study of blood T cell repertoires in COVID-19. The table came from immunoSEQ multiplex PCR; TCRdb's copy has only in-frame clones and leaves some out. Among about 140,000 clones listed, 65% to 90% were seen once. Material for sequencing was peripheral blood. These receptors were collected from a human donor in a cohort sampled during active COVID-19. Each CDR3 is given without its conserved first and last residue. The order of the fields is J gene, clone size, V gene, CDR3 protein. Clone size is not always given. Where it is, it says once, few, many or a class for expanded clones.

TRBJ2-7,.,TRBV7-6,ASSLATSVSYEQY
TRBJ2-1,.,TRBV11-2,ASSSISGSRNNEQF
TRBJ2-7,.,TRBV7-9,ASSFPGGYEQY
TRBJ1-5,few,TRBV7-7,ASSPIQGQGAGQPQH
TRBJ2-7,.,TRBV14,ASAGQGLNEQY
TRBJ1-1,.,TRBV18,ASSRGQGVVEAF
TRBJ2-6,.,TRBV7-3,ASSREGASGANVLT
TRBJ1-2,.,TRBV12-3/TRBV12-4,ASSDRAEGYT
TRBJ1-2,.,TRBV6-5,ASSYSIGRSNYGYT
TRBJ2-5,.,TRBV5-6,ASSEGTGQETQY